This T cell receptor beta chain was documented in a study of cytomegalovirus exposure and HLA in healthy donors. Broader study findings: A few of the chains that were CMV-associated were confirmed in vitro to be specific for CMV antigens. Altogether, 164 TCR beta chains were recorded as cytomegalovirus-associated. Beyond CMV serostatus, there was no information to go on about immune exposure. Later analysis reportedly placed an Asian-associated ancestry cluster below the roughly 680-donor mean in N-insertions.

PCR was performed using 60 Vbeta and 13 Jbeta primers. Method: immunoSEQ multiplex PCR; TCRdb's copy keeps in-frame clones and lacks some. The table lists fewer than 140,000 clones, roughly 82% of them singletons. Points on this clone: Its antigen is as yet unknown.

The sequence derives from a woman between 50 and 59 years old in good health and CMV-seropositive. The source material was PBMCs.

This CDR3 is CASSSTGSTAYGYTF. DNA of the CDR3: TGTGCCAGCAGTTCGACAGGGTCAACGGCCTATGGCTACACCTTC. V usage is TRBV6-5 and J usage is TRBJ1-2; TRBD1 aligns across 7 bases. V shed 4 bases, J shed 4 bases, and the junction held 9 bases outside the gene matches. The CDR3 covers 15 residues. The germline V gene encodes CDR1 MNHEY and CDR2 SVGAGI.